One and the same sample provided the 14 T cell receptor beta chains below, sequenced in a study of blood T cell repertoires in COVID-19. Repertoires were generated with immunoSEQ multiplex PCR, while TCRdb's copy carries only in-frame clones and drops some. The data hold 88,000 or so clones, with 75% to 90% observed a single time. Sequenced: peripheral blood. The origin of the receptors is a man in his sixties with acute or convalescent COVID-19.

The V gene is TRBV15, the J gene TRBJ1-2, with D perhaps TRBD1 (6 bases). There are 15 residues in the CDR3. V lost 2 bases to trimming and J lost 6 bases, with 16 bases between them. Per the germline V gene, CDR1 is LNHNV and CDR2 is YYDKDF (reference sequence). This CDR3 reads CATSRPGTGNHGYTF. CDR3 DNA: TGTGCCACCAGCAGACCGGGAACAGGGAACCATGGCTACACCTTC.

A word on this clone: Other nucleotide sequences in the sample specify the same CDR3. The chain combines TRBV18 with TRBJ2-5, with 7 bases that match TRBD1. V lost 4 bases, J lost 2 bases, and 4 bases stayed unmatched. CDR1 KGHSH and CDR2 LQKENI come from the germline V gene. The CDR3 has 14 amino acids. The CDR3 DNA follows: TGTGCCAGCTCACGGACAGGTCCGCAAGAGACCCAGTACTTC. It yields the protein CASSRTGPQETQYF.

This clone was seen more than once but under ten times. The genes are TRBV19 and TRBJ2-1, with 10 bases matching TRBD2. Losses at the gene ends were 6 bases for V and 0 bases for J; bases not matched to a gene: 14. The germline V gene has CDR1 LNHDA and CDR2 SQIVND (reference sequence). This CDR3 is built from 19 residues. CDR3 protein: CASRAGLAGAVGSYNEQFF. In DNA, the CDR3 is TGTGCCAGTAGAGCGGGGCTAGCGGGGGCCGTAGGCTCCTACAATGAGCAGTTCTTC.

About this clone itself: The junction departs from germline at one end; a sequencing error may be responsible. The CDR3 coding sequence is TGCAGCGTGGAAGCACTAGCGGGAGTAGCCAAAAACATTCAGTACTTC. Its translation is CSVEALAGVAKNIQYF. V gene TRBV29-1 combines with J gene TRBJ2-4; TRBD2 matches 11 bases. Germline CDR1 SQVTM, CDR2 ANQGSEA. This CDR3 comprises 16 residues.

The chain couples TRBV28 to TRBJ1-5; D call uncertain. CDR1 is MDHEN, CDR2 SYDVKM, per germline. This CDR3 is built from 14 residues. V was shortened by 2 bases and J by 0 bases, with 5 bases between the two germline ends. The CDR3 spells CASSLDNSNQPQHF. The CDR3, as DNA: TGTGCCAGCAGTTTAGACAATAGCAATCAGCCCCAGCATTTT.

J is TRBJ2-1 and V is TRBV7-2; 11 bases map to TRBD2. Unmatched junction bases numbered 12, after V lost 4 bases and J lost 7 bases. The length of the CDR3 is 17 residues. Germline V CDR1 and CDR2: SGHTA, FQGNSA. The CDR3 sequence: CASSSGLAGGYRNEQFF. CDR3 nucleotides: TGTGCCAGCAGCTCGGGTCTAGCGGGGGGCTATAGAAATGAGCAGTTCTTC.

The chain carries TRBV2 and TRBJ2-7, with TRBD2 matching 14 bases. Germline CDR1 is SNHLY and CDR2 is FYNNEI. The CDR3 has 16 residues. V shed 7 bases and J 4 bases; nucleotides not matched to a gene: 9. This CDR3 is CASIEPGLAGAYEQYF. The CDR3 DNA is TGTGCCAGCATCGAGCCGGGACTAGCGGGAGCGTACGAGCAGTACTTC.

The chain links TRBV19 to TRBJ2-3, with 9 bases matching TRBD2. Germline assignment: CDR1 LNHDA and CDR2 SQIVND (reference sequence). This CDR3 has 14 residues. V lost 7 bases, J lost 3 bases, and 5 bases stayed unmatched. The CDR3 DNA reads TGTGCCAGTACCAATGGACTAGCGACAGATACGCAGTATTTT. Translated, it gives CASTNGLATDTQYF.

This clone was counted a few times. CDR3 bases: TGTGCCAGCAGCTTACTCAGGGGCCAGCAAGAGACCCAGTACTTC. It translates to CASSLLRGQQETQYF. The V gene is TRBV7-7, the J gene TRBJ2-5; a possible D gene is TRBD1 (6 bases). The CDR3 covers 15 residues. V was cut by 2 bases and J by 2 bases, with 12 bases left in between. Germline-derived CDR1 and CDR2 are SSHAT and FNYEAQ (reference sequence).

The gene calls are TRBV12-3 or TRBV12-4 and TRBJ2-2; 8 nucleotides agree with TRBD1. V lost 5 bases and J lost 11; bases outside the gene matches: 7. This CDR3 contains 13 residues. In DNA form, the CDR3 reads TGTGCCAGCAGTCGAGGACAGGGAGTAGAGCTGTTTTTT. Its translation: CASSRGQGVELFF.

The chain joins TRBV25-1 to TRBJ2-5, with unresolved D. The germline V and J ends were trimmed by 3 bases and 1 base, with 9 bases remaining between them. The germline CDR1 and CDR2 sequences are MGHDK and SYGVNS. The CDR3 covers 14 residues. Here the CDR3 DNA reads TGTGCCAGCAGTGAGTTCAGATCCCAAGAGACCCAGTACTTC. Amino acid sequence: CASSEFRSQETQYF.

This clone was recorded once. This sequence joins TRBV7-9 and TRBJ1-4; weak D call: TRBD1 (5 bases). CDR3 length: 13 residues. The ends were cut back, 8 bases at V and 7 bases at J, with 14 bases in the middle. Germline values: CDR1 SEHNR, CDR2 FQNEAQ (reference sequence). In DNA, the CDR3 is TGTGCCAGCGGCGGGACGGAGGGTGAAAAACTGTTTTTT. Residues: CASGGTEGEKLFF. Based on the CDR3 plus reference TRBV7-9 and TRBJ1-4, the full variable domain is DTGVSQNPRHKITKRGQNVTFRCDPISEHNRLYWYRQTLGQGPEFLTYFQNEAQLEKSRLLSDRFSAERPKGSFSTLEIQRTEQGDSAMYLCASGGTEGEKLFFGSGTQLSVL.

V usage is TRBV5-5 and J usage is TRBJ1-6; no reliable D call. Trimming cost V 0 bases and J 7 bases, with 14 bases left between them. The CDR3 is made up of 16 amino acids. In germline, CDR1 is SGHKS, CDR2 YYEKEE (reference sequence). Here the CDR3 DNA reads TGTGCCAGCAGCTTGGTTGCAACCCGGTTAAATTCACCCCTCCACTTT. It encodes CASSLVATRLNSPLHF.

The sample holds a few counts of this clone. The chain carries TRBV7-2 and TRBJ2-1; 10 bases align to TRBD2. The V gene end was trimmed by 1 base and the J gene end by 7 bases; junction bases not matched to a gene: 16. CDR1 and CDR2 (germline): SGHTA, FQGNSA. This CDR3 contains 19 residues. CDR3 protein: CASSLDLSRILAGANEQFF. CDR3 nucleotide sequence: TGTGCCAGCAGCTTAGATCTTTCCCGTATCCTAGCGGGGGCGAATGAGCAGTTCTTC.